This TCR beta chain was found in a study of a mutant IDH1 vaccine in newly diagnosed glioma. Study in general: At weeks 1, 3, 5, 7, 11, 15, 19 and 23, patients received a vaccination, eight in all. Vaccination was launched 4-6 weeks after radiotherapy alone, or with temozolomide cycles. Study-level results: Approximately 95% of patients showed vaccine-induced immune responses across multiple MHC alleles.

In the case of this clone: Its specificity is unknown.

The data were produced by immunoSEQ multiplex PCR, yet TCRdb's version contains in-frame clones alone and is incomplete. The table lists approximately 50,000 clones, 75% to 90% of them singletons. This CDR3 is built from 14 residues. The V segment lost 6 bases and the J segment 4 bases; nucleotides outside the gene matches: 1. Germline lookup yields CDR1 MNHNS and CDR2 SASEGT. The sample's time point: week 23, last vaccination. What each vaccine dose contained was 300 ug of mutant IDH1 20-mer peptide, accompanied by topical imiquimod. Here the sequenced sample was PBMCs, taken from a glioma patient whose treatment included an IDH1 peptide vaccine. J is TRBJ2-4 and V is TRBV6-1, with 12 bases lining up with TRBD1. The TCR comes from a middle-aged man with glioma. The CDR3 protein is CASRGQGAKNIQYF. The CDR3 DNA is TGTGCCAGCAGGGGACAGGGGGCTAAAAACATTCAGTACTTC.